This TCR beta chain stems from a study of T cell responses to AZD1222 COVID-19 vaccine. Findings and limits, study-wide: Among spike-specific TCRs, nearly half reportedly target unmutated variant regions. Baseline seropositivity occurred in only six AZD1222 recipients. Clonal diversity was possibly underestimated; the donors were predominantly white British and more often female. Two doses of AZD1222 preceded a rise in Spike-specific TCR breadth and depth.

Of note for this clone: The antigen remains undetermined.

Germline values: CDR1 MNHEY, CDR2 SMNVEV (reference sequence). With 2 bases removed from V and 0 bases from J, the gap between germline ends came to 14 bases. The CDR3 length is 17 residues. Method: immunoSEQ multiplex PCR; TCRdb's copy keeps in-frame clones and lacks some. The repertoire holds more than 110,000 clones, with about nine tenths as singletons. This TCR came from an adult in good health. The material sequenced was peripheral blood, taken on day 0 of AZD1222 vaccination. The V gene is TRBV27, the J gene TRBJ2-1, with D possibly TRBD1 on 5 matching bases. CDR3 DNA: TGTGCCAGCAGTTTAGCTAGGACACCGAGCTCCTACAATGAGCAGTTCTTC. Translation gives CASSLARTPSSYNEQFF.